This T cell receptor (beta chain) appears in the sequencing data of a study of cytomegalovirus exposure and HLA in healthy donors. Findings of the study overall: For cytomegalovirus status, the classifier reportedly gave diagnoses with high specificity and sensitivity. Cytomegalovirus association was listed for about 180 TCR beta chains. HLA-A and HLA-B allele assignments for most subjects were reportedly predicted accurately using TCR beta sequences.

Primers included in the PCR were 60 Vbeta and 13 Jbeta primers. Original methodology: Some 12 million shared chains were among the about 80 million unique TCR beta chains that a later analysis counted. The method was immunoSEQ multiplex PCR; TCRdb's version includes in-frame clones alone and lacks a portion of them. V and J calls and clone size are those listed in that table; D and trimming were worked out from the DNA. This table holds under 150,000 clones, 70% to 85% found once. Concerning this clone itself: Its antigen is as yet unknown.

CDR3 length: 16 amino acids. The germline CDR1 and CDR2 sequences are LGHNA and YNFKEQ. The V end was cut by 4 bases, the J end by 1 base, with 14 bases between. This clonotype was obtained from a male donor in good health and CMV-seronegative. The chain is built from TRBV4-2 and TRBJ2-1, with TRBD2 as a possible D gene (5 bases). The source material was PBMCs. This CDR3 reads CASSPARRQSYNEQFF. The CDR3 nucleotides read TGTGCCAGCAGCCCAGCAAGGAGGCAATCCTACAATGAGCAGTTCTTC.